The next 26 T cell receptor beta chains were all read from a single sample in a study of blood T cells in healthy people across ages. Together with a sample-barcoded 5' primer, a J-beta primer mix was included in a second PCR lasting about 6 to 12 cycles. One entry per CDR3 protein, called by TCRdb with MiXCR from the 5' RACE reads. The table records more than 650,000 distinct CDR3 sequences, approximately 22% of them present only once. Sequenced sample: blood. These receptors all stem from a man in his 70s in good health.

The chain carries TRBV3-1 and TRBJ2-5, with D tentatively TRBD2 (6 bases). The end of the DNA aligns better with TRBJ2-1, so the J call may be wrong. The CDR3 is 15 residues long. Germline assignment: CDR1 LGHDT and CDR2 YNNKEL (reference sequence). CDR3 in amino acids: CASSQELAADNEQFF. CDR3 in DNA: TGTGCCAGCAGCCAAGAACTAGCCGCAGACAATGAGCAGTTCTTC.

This clonotype occurred many times. The chain employs TRBV4-3 and TRBJ2-1; 10 nucleotides match TRBD2. The CDR3 is made up of 18 amino acids. CDR1 is LGHNA and CDR2 is YSLEER in the germline V gene. V lost 2 bases and J lost 0; bases outside the gene matches: 7. For the CDR3, the DNA is TGCGCCAGCAGCCAACTTAGGACTAGCGGAAGCTCCTACAATGAGCAGTTCTTC. Its protein is CASSQLRTSGSSYNEQFF.

This CDR3 is CSARAGTGINIQYF. For the CDR3, the DNA is TGCAGTGCTCGGGCCGGGACAGGGATAAACATTCAGTACTTC. V gene TRBV20-1 combines with J gene TRBJ2-4; TRBD1 matches 9 bases. The V and J ends lost 5 bases and 6 bases, in that order; junction bases with no gene match: 8. The V gene's germline CDR1 is DFQATT and CDR2 SNEGSKA (reference sequence). This CDR3 has 14 residues.

The V call is TRBV4-1, the J call TRBJ1-2, with TRBD1 matching over 8 bases. Germline CDR1 is MGHRA and CDR2 is YSYEKL. CDR3 size: 15 residues. V was pared by 3 bases and J by 8 bases, with 11 bases of the junction left unmatched. In DNA form, the CDR3 reads TGCGCCAGCAGCCAGGAAGACAGGGGTTCTGTGGGCTACACCTTC. It specifies CASSQEDRGSVGYTF.

This clonotype was counted a few times. This chain uses TRBV12-3 or TRBV12-4 with TRBJ1-2; a possible D gene is TRBD1 (6 bases). The CDR3 consists of 14 residues. The germline V and J ends were trimmed by 1 base and 1 base, with 7 bases remaining between them. The CDR3 is CASSLGQDNYGYTF. As DNA, the CDR3 is TGTGCCAGCAGTTTAGGACAGGATAACTATGGCTACACCTTC.

This clonotype turned up a few times. The V call is TRBV2, the J call TRBJ2-1; no reliable D call. Germline V gene data show CDR1 as SNHLY and CDR2 as FYNNEI. This CDR3 is 12 amino acids long. V gave up 6 bases and J gave up 15 bases, with 18 bases separating them. The DNA for the CDR3 is TGTGCCAGCAGGGAGACGGCATCCTTCGGGTTCTTC. Protein: CASRETASFGFF.

This clonotype was recorded only once. The gene calls are TRBV4-3 and TRBJ2-7; D is unresolved. Germline assignment: CDR1 LGHNA and CDR2 YSLEER. There are 8 residues in the CDR3. In DNA, the CDR3 is TGCGCCAGCAGCCAAAAATCGGTC. This encodes CASSQKSV.

A few counts support this clonotype. The V and J genes are TRBV5-1 and TRBJ2-7, with D possibly matching TRBD2 (5 bases). Germline CDR1 is SGHRS and CDR2 is YFSETQ. This CDR3 has 13 amino acids. The V end lost 0 bases, the J end lost 4 bases, and 8 bases lay between the germline ends. DNA for the CDR3: TGCGCCAGCAGCTTGGGGCCGGGATACGAGCAGTACGTC. This translates into CASSLGPGYEQYV.

J is TRBJ1-2 and V is TRBV20-1; D is undetermined. V was shortened by 3 bases and J by 8 bases, with 16 bases between the two germline ends. Germline CDR1 DFQATT, CDR2 SNEGSKA (reference sequence). The CDR3 has 13 residues. CDR3 residues: CSARISLNGGYTF. The CDR3 DNA sequence: TGCAGTGCTAGGATTTCTCTAAATGGGGGCTACACCTTC.

The CDR3 DNA sequence: TGCAGTGAAAGGCGTAGCGGGGACCTTAATAATGAGCAGTTCTTC. Its protein is CSERRSGDLNNEQFF. This chain joins TRBV20-1 and TRBJ2-1; TRBD2 matches 8 bases. Germline V gene sequence: CDR1 DFQATT, CDR2 SNEGSKA (reference sequence). V trimming: 7 bases; J trimming: 7 bases; junction bases outside the gene matches: 15. This CDR3 comprises 15 residues.

The CDR3 DNA sequence: TGTGCCAGCAGCATTATGGGACGGGCGGCCGGCTACACCTTC. This encodes CASSIMGRAAGYTF. V is TRBV28 and J is TRBJ1-2; possibly TRBD1 for D (5 bases). The CDR3 is 14 amino acids. The ends were cut back, 6 bases at V and 8 bases at J, with 19 bases in the middle. Germline loops: CDR1 MDHEN, CDR2 SYDVKM.

The chain recombines TRBV19 with TRBJ2-5; perhaps TRBD1 as D (6 bases). The germline V gene has CDR1 LNHDA and CDR2 SQIVND (reference sequence). The CDR3 is 14 residues long. V lost 3 bases and J lost 6, with 14 bases in between. The CDR3 is CASSIGTSIQTQYF. CDR3 in DNA: TGTGCCAGTAGTATTGGGACATCGATCCAGACCCAGTACTTC.

The chain uses TRBV20-1 and TRBJ2-3, with D unclear. The V gene lost 6 bases and the J gene lost 2 bases, with 6 bases spanning the gap. The germline gives CDR1 DFQATT, CDR2 SNEGSKA (reference sequence). CDR3 length: 11 amino acids. CDR3 region: CSAENTDTQYF. The CDR3 bases are TGCAGTGCCGAGAACACAGATACGCAGTATTTT.

J is TRBJ2-1 and V is TRBV2, with 10 bases fitting TRBD2. Near its end, the DNA agrees better with TRBJ2-7, so the J call may be wrong. CDR3 size: 16 residues. Germline CDR1 is SNHLY and CDR2 is FYNNEI. The CDR3 DNA reads as TGTGCCAGCAGTTCCCCCCCCCTAGCGGGAGCCTACGAGCAGTACGTC. It yields the protein CASSSPPLAGAYEQYV.

The V call is TRBV5-6, the J call TRBJ2-3, with D perhaps matching TRBD1 (5 bases). Per germline, CDR1 SGHDT and CDR2 YYEEEE. The CDR3 runs to 17 residues. With 0 bases removed from V and 3 bases from J, the gap between germline ends came to 17 bases. CDR3: CASSLVRVRLLTDTQYF. The CDR3 nucleotides are TGTGCCAGCAGCTTGGTCAGGGTCAGGTTGTTAACAGATACGCAGTATTTT.

This chain uses TRBV5-1 with TRBJ1-2; 7 positions agree with TRBD1. The germline gives CDR1 SGHRS, CDR2 YFSETQ. The CDR3 runs to 16 residues. V trimming: 4 bases; J trimming: 6 bases; junction bases outside the gene matches: 15. CDR3 amino acids: CASSPLSQQGIDGYTF. The CDR3 bases are TGCGCCAGCAGCCCACTATCCCAACAGGGGATCGATGGCTACACCTTC.

V gene TRBV7-2 combines with J gene TRBJ2-5; tentative D call: TRBD1 (5 bases). This CDR3 has 14 residues. CDR1 SGHTA and CDR2 FQGNSA come from the germline V gene. V shed 5 bases and J shed 4 bases, with 14 bases lying between them. CDR3 DNA sequence: TGTGCCAGCAGCCAAGGCCAGGGCGGAGAGACCCAGTACTTC. Its protein product is CASSQGQGGETQYF.

J is TRBJ2-5 and V is TRBV13; the D gene is possibly TRBD2 (6 bases). The J call is doubtful: the DNA matches TRBJ2-7 better. The CDR3 runs to 12 residues. Germline V gene data show CDR1 as PRHDT and CDR2 as FYEKMQ (reference sequence). This CDR3 is CASSTTSYEQYF. The CDR3 region has the DNA TGTGCCAGCAGCACGACTAGCTACGAGCAGTACTTC.

This clonotype was detected only once. This may arise from a read error, as a much more abundant clone is one base away. The chain joins TRBV7-9 to TRBJ2-2; 9 bases agree with TRBD1. Per the germline V gene, CDR1 is SEHNR and CDR2 is FQNEAQ (reference sequence). This CDR3 region has 15 residues. The V segment lost 5 bases and the J segment 2 bases; nucleotides outside the gene matches: 3. The CDR3 here is CASSRDRDNTGELFF. The CDR3 DNA sequence: TGTGCCAGCAGCCGGGACAGGGATAACACCGGGGAGCTGTTTTTT.

Remarks on this clonotype: Just one base apart from a much larger clone, this may be a read error. The rearrangement links TRBV5-1 to TRBJ2-1, with D tentatively TRBD2 (5 bases). The end of the DNA aligns better with TRBJ2-7, so the J call may be wrong. The CDR3 is 16 amino acids. Germline V gene lookup returns CDR1 SGHRS and CDR2 YFSETQ. CDR3 DNA: TGCGCCAGCAGCTTGGGAGGGTTCCAACCCTCCCACGAGCAGTACTTC. It is translated as CASSLGGFQPSHEQYF.

This clonotype was observed a few times. The genes are TRBV14 and TRBJ1-2, with unresolved D. Germline values: CDR1 SGHDN, CDR2 FVKESK. Trimming left V 0 bases short and J 3 bases short, with 11 bases between. The CDR3 spans 15 residues. CDR3 residues: CASSQDSATHYGYTF. The CDR3 nucleotides read TGTGCCAGCAGCCAAGATTCGGCTACCCACTATGGCTACACCTTC.

This chain joins TRBV7-6 and TRBJ1-5, with D unclear. CDR3 size: 13 residues. The germline V gene encodes CDR1 SGHVS and CDR2 FNYEAQ. Trimming pared 1 base from V and 4 bases from J, leaving 5 bases between. This chain's CDR3 is CASSLEKNQPQHF. The DNA of the CDR3 is TGTGCCAGCAGCTTAGAAAAGAATCAGCCCCAGCATTTT.

This clonotype has a handful of counts. The chain joins TRBV5-1 to TRBJ2-3; the match to TRBD1 covers 9 bases. The CDR3 totals 15 residues. Trimming took 3 bases from V and 1 from J; bases not matched to a gene: 3. CDR1 is SGHRS, CDR2 YFSETQ, per germline. DNA of the CDR3: TGCGCCAGCAGCTGGACAGGGGTGGGCACAGATACGCAGTATTTT. Translation gives CASSWTGVGTDTQYF.

This clonotype was seen a handful of times. No conserved phenylalanine or tryptophan is present at the end of the CDR3, so a read error is the likely explanation. Written as DNA, the CDR3 is TGTGCCAGCAGCTTAGTTACCCGGGCCAGACTAAAGCAGTACGTC. Amino acid sequence: CASSLVTRARLKQYV. The chain has TRBV11-2 and TRBJ2-5, with D possibly TRBD2 on 5 matching bases. V was clipped by 1 base and J by 11 bases, with 20 bases between them. CDR1 is SGHAT and CDR2 is FQNNGV in the germline V gene. The CDR3 contains 15 residues.

The chain recombines TRBV6-5 with TRBJ1-2; D unclear. There are 12 residues in the CDR3. The germline V gene has CDR1 MNHEY and CDR2 SVGAGI. With 6 bases removed from V and 8 bases from J, the gap between germline ends came to 13 bases. CDR3 in DNA: TGTGCCAGCAGAGACCAGGTTTACGGCTACACCTTC. It is translated as CASRDQVYGYTF.

The chain is built from TRBV5-1 and TRBJ2-7; tentative D call: TRBD1 (5 bases). CDR1 and CDR2 (germline): SGHRS, YFSETQ. The CDR3 spans 17 residues. Trimming removed 2 bases from V and 6 bases from J, with 24 bases in between. CDR3 in amino acids: CASSFPVFGRVDSEQYF. The CDR3 DNA reads as TGCGCCAGCAGCTTCCCTGTATTCGGCAGGGTCGACTCCGAGCAGTACTTC. The full variable domain, with the rest looked up from reference TRBV5-1 and TRBJ2-7, is KAGVTQTPRYLIKTRGQQVTLSCSPISGHRSVSWYQQTPGQGLQFLFEYFSETQRNKGNFPGRFSGRQFSNSRSEMNVSTLELGDSALYLCASSFPVFGRVDSEQYFGPGTRLTVT.